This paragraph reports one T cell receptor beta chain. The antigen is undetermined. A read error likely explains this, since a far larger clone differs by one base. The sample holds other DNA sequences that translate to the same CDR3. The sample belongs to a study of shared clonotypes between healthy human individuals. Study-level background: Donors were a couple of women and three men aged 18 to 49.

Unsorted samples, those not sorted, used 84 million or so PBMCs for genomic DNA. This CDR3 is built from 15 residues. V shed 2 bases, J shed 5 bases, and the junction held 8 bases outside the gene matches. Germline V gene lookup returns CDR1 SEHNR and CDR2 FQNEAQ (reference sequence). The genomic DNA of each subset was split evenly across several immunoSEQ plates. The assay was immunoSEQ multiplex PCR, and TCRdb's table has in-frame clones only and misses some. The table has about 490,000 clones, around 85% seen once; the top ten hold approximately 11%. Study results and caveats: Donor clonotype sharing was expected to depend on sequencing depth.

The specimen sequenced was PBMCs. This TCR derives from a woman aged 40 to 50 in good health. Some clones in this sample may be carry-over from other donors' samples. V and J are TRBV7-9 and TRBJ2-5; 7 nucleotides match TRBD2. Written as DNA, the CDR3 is TGTGCCAGCAGCTTAAACCTGGCGGGAGATGAGACCCAGTACTTC. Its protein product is CASSLNLAGDETQYF.